The 28 T cell receptor beta chains below were found in one sample sequenced in a study of early T cells in non-severe SARS-CoV-2 infection. In TCRdb, the 5' RACE reads were re-called with MiXCR into one record per CDR3 protein. There are 70,000 to 85,000 distinct CDR3 sequences in the sample; roughly an eighth occur only once, and around a sixth lies in the top ten. The material sequenced was whole blood, taken at baseline. Receptor source: an adult who was a healthcare worker with PCR-confirmed SARS-CoV-2 infection or an uninfected control (not recorded which). The donor label of this sample is uncertain.

The chain employs TRBV10-3 and TRBJ2-1, with 10 bases that match TRBD2. The V gene end was trimmed by 8 bases and the J gene end by 3 bases; junction bases not matched to a gene: 13. The CDR3 length is 17 residues. From germline, CDR1 is ENHRY and CDR2 SYGVKD. Here the CDR3 reads CAIGPKLAGILYNEQFF. In nucleotides, the CDR3 is TGTGCCATCGGGCCCAAACTAGCGGGAATACTCTACAATGAGCAGTTCTTC.

The chain combines TRBV4-2 with TRBJ2-5, with 7 bases lining up with TRBD1. The V gene's germline CDR1 is LGHNA and CDR2 YNFKEQ. This CDR3 is built from 19 residues. V shed 0 bases and J 1 base; nucleotides not matched to a gene: 14. CDR3 region: CASSQDAWIRGRGQETQYF. The DNA for the CDR3 is TGTGCCAGCAGCCAAGACGCGTGGATAAGGGGGCGCGGCCAAGAGACCCAGTACTTC.

CDR3 loop: CSARDGTSRPLTF. CDR3 DNA: TGCAGTGCTAGAGACGGGACTTCCAGGCCGCTCACCTTC. The chain employs TRBV20-1 and TRBJ1-2, with D possibly TRBD1 on 5 matching bases. This CDR3 is 13 amino acids long. V gave up 0 bases and J gave up 13 bases, with 18 bases separating them. CDR1 is DFQATT and CDR2 is SNEGSKA in the germline V gene (reference sequence).

The chain combines TRBV12-3 or TRBV12-4 with TRBJ2-2; no reliable D call. This CDR3 is 14 amino acids long. The V and J ends lost 3 bases and 3 bases respectively, with 8 bases between them. CDR3 DNA sequence: TGTGCCAGCAGTTTTTTGTCGTACACCGGGGAGCTGTTTTTT. It is translated as CASSFLSYTGELFF.

The rearrangement uses TRBV5-4 and TRBJ2-7; D perhaps matches TRBD1 (6 bases). The CDR3 loop spans 13 amino acids. V was cut by 6 bases and J by 1 base, with 11 bases left in between. The germline V gene encodes CDR1 SGHNT and CDR2 YYREEE (reference sequence). CDR3 protein: CASTPDSSYEQYF. The CDR3 bases are TGTGCCAGCACTCCGGACAGTTCCTACGAGCAGTACTTC.

This clonotype showed up just a few times. The rearrangement uses TRBV12-3 or TRBV12-4 and TRBJ2-7; D not resolved. V was cut by 5 bases and J by 3 bases, with 5 bases left in between. This CDR3 region has 11 residues. The CDR3 DNA reads TGTGCCAGCAGTAAAAGCTACGAGCAGTACTTC. Translating it yields CASSKSYEQYF.

The chain joins TRBV6-4 to TRBJ1-1; TRBD1 matches 8 bases. Germline values: CDR1 MRHNA, CDR2 SNTAGT. J lost 4 bases, V lost 7 bases, and 5 bases had no gene match. This CDR3 is built from 13 residues. The CDR3 DNA follows: TGTGCCAGCAACCTACAGGGGGGCACTGAAGCTTTCTTT. Its protein product is CASNLQGGTEAFF.

Ten or more counts support this clonotype. The chain carries TRBV9 and TRBJ2-3, with TRBD1 matching over 9 bases. From germline, CDR1 is SGDLS and CDR2 YYNGEE. The CDR3 consists of 17 residues. V trimming: 4 bases; J trimming: 2 bases; junction bases outside the gene matches: 11. The CDR3 bases are TGTGCCAGCAGCATAAATCGACAGGGGGGCCTCACAGATACGCAGTATTTT. Translating gives CASSINRQGGLTDTQYF. The variable domain in full, completed from reference TRBV9 and TRBJ2-3, reads DSGVTQTPKHLITATGQRVTLRCSPRSGDLSVYWYQQSLDQGLQFLIQYYNGEERAKGNILERFSAQQFPDLHSELNLSSLELGDSALYFCASSINRQGGLTDTQYFGPGTRLTVL.

V is TRBV18 and J is TRBJ1-1, with 7 bases aligning to TRBD1. V dropped 3 bases and J dropped 1; count of bases not matched to a gene: 2. CDR3 length: 14 amino acids. Germline V lookup: CDR1 KGHSH, CDR2 LQKENI. CDR3 sequence reads: CASSPDRSNTEAFF. The CDR3 DNA is TGTGCCAGCTCACCGGACAGGTCGAACACTGAAGCTTTCTTT. Complete variable domain (other parts from reference TRBV18 and TRBJ1-1): NAGVMQNPRHLVRRRGQEARLRCSPMKGHSHVYWYRQLPEEGLKFMVYLQKENIIDESGMPKERFSAEFPKEGPSILRIQQVVRGDSAAYFCASSPDRSNTEAFFGQGTRLTVV.

The chain recombines TRBV20-1 with TRBJ2-7, with 13 bases matching TRBD2. The CDR3 runs to 15 residues. The germline gives CDR1 DFQATT, CDR2 SNEGSKA (reference sequence). V was pared by 6 bases and J by 5 bases, with 10 bases of the junction left unmatched. The CDR3 loop reads CSALKRTSGSDEQYF. In nucleotides, the CDR3 is TGCAGTGCCCTAAAACGGACTAGCGGGAGTGACGAGCAGTACTTC.

The gene calls are TRBV29-1 and TRBJ2-3; possible D gene TRBD2, 5 bases. CDR1 and CDR2 from the germline V gene are SQVTM and ANQGSEA. This CDR3 is 13 amino acids long. V shed 8 bases and J shed 12 bases, with 24 bases lying between them. The CDR3 is CSLIADAGYIQYF. In nucleotides, the CDR3 is TGCAGCCTGATCGCGGACGCGGGTTACATACAGTATTTT.

Only a few counts were recorded for this clonotype. V is TRBV5-1 and J is TRBJ2-7, with 9 bases that match TRBD2. The CDR3 has 14 amino acids. Germline CDR1 is SGHRS and CDR2 is YFSETQ. Unmatched junction bases numbered 3, after V lost 1 base and J lost 4 bases. For the CDR3, the DNA is TGCGCCAGCAGCTTGCCAGCGGGAGGATACGAGCAGTACTTC. It specifies CASSLPAGGYEQYF.

This clonotype was seen at least ten times. The J gene is TRBJ2-7, the V gene TRBV20-1; D tentatively reads TRBD1 or TRBD2 (5 bases each). Germline values: CDR1 DFQATT, CDR2 SNEGSKA (reference sequence). Trimming cost V 6 bases and J 0 bases, with 12 bases left between them. The CDR3 length is 13 residues. The chain's CDR3 is CSAPGRSSYEQYF. DNA for the CDR3: TGCAGTGCGCCGGGACGGAGCTCCTACGAGCAGTACTTC.

The chain links TRBV24-1 to TRBJ2-3; 10 bases fit TRBD1. CDR1 is KGHDR and CDR2 is SFDVKD in the germline V gene. The CDR3 has 16 amino acids. Trimming cost V 2 bases and J 3 bases; bases outside gene matches: 4. CDR3 protein: CATSDSGTGATDTQYF. CDR3 in DNA: TGTGCCACCAGTGATTCCGGGACAGGGGCGACAGATACGCAGTATTTT.

There are a few counts of this clonotype. The chain has TRBV6-6 and TRBJ2-4, with 8 positions matching TRBD1. The CDR3 length is 16 residues. Looked up from germline, CDR1 is MNHNY and CDR2 is SVGAGI (reference sequence). V was clipped by 4 bases and J by 0 bases; unmatched bases: 5. The DNA of the CDR3 is TGTGCCAGCAGTTCTACAGGGGGACTAGCCAAAAACATTCAGTACTTC. Protein sequence: CASSSTGGLAKNIQYF.

This clonotype was seen only a few times. This chain uses TRBV27 with TRBJ2-2; 14 positions agree with TRBD2. Germline V gene sequence: CDR1 MNHEY, CDR2 SMNVEV (reference sequence). CDR3 length: 16 residues. The ends lost 6 bases at V and 6 bases at J; junction bases unmatched: 6. CDR3 loop: CASSLTSGGAPGELFF. Here the CDR3 DNA reads TGTGCCAGCAGCCTGACTAGCGGGGGGGCCCCCGGGGAGCTGTTTTTT.

V gene TRBV15 combines with J gene TRBJ1-2; 9 bases are a match to TRBD1. The CDR3 runs 16 residues. V was clipped by 2 bases and J by 5 bases; unmatched bases: 9. Germline V CDR1 and CDR2: LNHNV, YYDKDF (reference sequence). The CDR3 DNA reads as TGTGCCACCAGCAGACCATACGGGACAGGGATATATGGCTACACCTTC. Translating it yields CATSRPYGTGIYGYTF.

This clonotype was picked up many times. V and J are TRBV18 and TRBJ2-1; 8 bases align to TRBD2. CDR1 is KGHSH, CDR2 LQKENI, per germline. Trimming at V came to 4 bases and at J to 0 bases, leaving 5 bases not matched to a gene. The CDR3 sequence is 16 residues long. The CDR3 spells CASSLSSGVSYNEQFF. The DNA for the CDR3 is TGTGCCAGCTCACTTAGTAGCGGGGTCTCCTACAATGAGCAGTTCTTC.

This chain joins TRBV20-1 and TRBJ2-5; 7 bases are shared with TRBD2. CDR3 length: 14 residues. CDR1 and CDR2 from the germline V gene are DFQATT and SNEGSKA (reference sequence). V lost 6 bases to trimming and J lost 5 bases; unmatched junction nucleotides: 12. In nucleotides, the CDR3 is TGCAGTGCCACCCGTAGGGGAGGGGAGGAGACCCAGTACTTC. Protein sequence: CSATRRGGEETQYF.

This clonotype was seen only a few times. V and J are TRBV18 and TRBJ1-1; D gene uncertain. The CDR3 consists of 15 residues. CDR1 and CDR2 (germline): KGHSH, LQKENI. V was pared by 4 bases and J by 4 bases, with 16 bases between. CDR3 region: CASSLREGLSTEAFF. DNA of the CDR3: TGTGCCAGCTCACTTAGGGAGGGCTTGAGCACTGAAGCTTTCTTT.

This clonotype was counted between two and nine times. The chain recombines TRBV7-9 with TRBJ1-1, with D possibly TRBD1 on 6 matching bases. The CDR3 length is 14 residues. Per the germline V gene, CDR1 is SEHNR and CDR2 is FQNEAQ (reference sequence). V lost 7 bases, J lost 1 base, and 13 bases lay in between. The chain's CDR3 is CASNAGAGNTEAFF. In nucleotides, the CDR3 is TGTGCCAGCAACGCAGGGGCCGGGAACACTGAAGCTTTCTTT.

V usage is TRBV7-8 and J usage is TRBJ2-7; weak D call: TRBD2 (5 bases). With 1 base removed from V and 0 bases from J, the gap between germline ends came to 10 bases. The CDR3 totals 15 residues. Germline-derived CDR1 and CDR2 are SGHVS and FQNEAQ. The CDR3 protein is CASSLDPGNSYEQYF. CDR3 DNA: TGTGCCAGCAGCTTAGATCCCGGGAACTCCTACGAGCAGTACTTC.

This clonotype was detected a few times. This chain links TRBV12-3 or TRBV12-4 with TRBJ1-1, with D unresolved. The CDR3 covers 14 residues. V lost 2 bases and J 5 bases, leaving 12 bases between the germline ends. CDR3 residues: CASSLLRVETEAFF. CDR3 nucleotides: TGTGCCAGCAGTTTACTACGGGTCGAGACTGAAGCTTTCTTT.

In its sample, this clonotype was seen a few times. The rearrangement joins TRBV7-2 to TRBJ2-3, with D possibly TRBD2 on 7 matching bases. Germline CDR1 SGHTA, CDR2 FQGNSA. V gave up 6 bases and J gave up 6 bases, with 13 bases separating them. There are 13 residues in the CDR3. CDR3 region: CASSTRGADTQYF. In nucleotides, the CDR3 is TGTGCCAGCAGTACCCGGGGGGCCGATACGCAGTATTTT.

In this sample, this clonotype turned up a few times. The chain has TRBV12-5 and TRBJ1-5, with 7 bases that match TRBD1. Losses at the gene ends were 4 bases for V and 6 bases for J; bases not matched to a gene: 9. Looked up from germline, CDR1 is LGHNT and CDR2 is FRNRAP. This CDR3 is 15 amino acids long. CDR3 nucleotides: TGTGCTAGTGGTTCCGACAGGGTGGCAAGTCAGCCCCAGCATTTT. Translating gives CASGSDRVASQPQHF.

This chain links TRBV4-1 with TRBJ1-3; D is unclear. This CDR3 is built from 18 residues. Trimming removed 0 bases from V and 0 bases from J, with 15 bases in between. Germline values: CDR1 MGHRA, CDR2 YSYEKL. The DNA of the CDR3 is TGCGCCAGCAGCCAAGAGGTGACTTCGACCTCCTCTGGAAACACCATATATTTT. Its protein is CASSQEVTSTSSGNTIYF.

The V gene is TRBV7-9, the J gene TRBJ1-1; D gene ambiguous. With 3 bases removed from V and 4 bases from J, the gap between germline ends came to 9 bases. This CDR3 comprises 13 residues. Germline values: CDR1 SEHNR, CDR2 FQNEAQ (reference sequence). CDR3: CASSLEVATEAFF. CDR3 coding DNA: TGTGCCAGCAGCTTGGAGGTGGCCACTGAAGCTTTCTTT. Using reference TRBV7-9 and TRBJ1-1 for the parts outside the CDR3, the full variable domain is DTGVSQNPRHKITKRGQNVTFRCDPISEHNRLYWYRQTLGQGPEFLTYFQNEAQLEKSRLLSDRFSAERPKGSFSTLEIQRTEQGDSAMYLCASSLEVATEAFFGQGTRLTVV.

The table lists this clonotype with a few counts. V gene TRBV4-2 combines with J gene TRBJ2-4, with a tentative D call TRBD2 (7 bases). This CDR3 region has 15 residues. V was trimmed by 0 bases and J by 8 bases, leaving 14 bases between them. Germline V lookup: CDR1 LGHNA, CDR2 YNFKEQ. This CDR3 reads CASSQDAGEGDIQYF. Here the CDR3 DNA reads TGTGCCAGCAGCCAAGACGCGGGAGAGGGGGACATTCAGTACTTC.